Listed below are T cell receptor beta chains from one sample, sequenced in a study of T cells expressing NK-cell markers. TCRdb reprocessed the 5' RACE reads, keeping one entry per CDR3 protein, no DNA. The clone table shows fewer than 200,000 distinct CDR3 sequences, with the ten largest holding approximately 17%. The material sequenced was blood T cells: a sorted CD56 or NKG2C T cell subset, CD4+ or CD8+ T cells, or bulk PBMC T cells (not recorded which). The receptors were sampled from a woman between 18 and 70 years old in good health. Each CDR3 is given with its conserved first and last residue.

J gene,V gene,CDR3 length,CDR3 protein
TRBJ2-3,TRBV7-3,14,CASSLSGTPDTQYF
TRBJ2-5,TRBV5-1,15,CASSLYGSELETQYF
TRBJ1-6,TRBV12-3/TRBV12-4,12,CASSSQGGPLHF
TRBJ1-2,TRBV6-2/TRBV6-3,14,CASSYTLGTYGYTF
TRBJ2-5,TRBV2,16,CASTTAPSGVRVTQYF
TRBJ2-1,TRBV5-1,15,CASSRTSGSGNEQFF
TRBJ2-5,TRBV10-2,15,CASSDGGAAQETQYF
TRBJ2-5,TRBV2,16,CASSEEASGYQETQYF
TRBJ1-5,TRBV7-9,15,CASSPVGTGAQPQHF
TRBJ2-5,TRBV29-1,15,CSVDFLANVGETQYF
TRBJ2-3,TRBV27,15,CASSPWRSNTDTQYF
TRBJ2-1,TRBV12-3/TRBV12-4,14,CASSLEFGYNEQSF
TRBJ2-7,TRBV7-2,15,CASSPRATDSYEQYF
TRBJ1-4,TRBV7-2,12,CASSSPGGKLFF
TRBJ2-4,TRBV5-1,15,CASSLSIDFKNIQYF
TRBJ2-7,TRBV3-1,15,CASSQVLGQGYEQYF
TRBJ2-5,TRBV1,15,CTSSQDNGVQETQYF
TRBJ1-5,TRBV7-8,14,CASIAAGRGQPQHF
TRBJ2-2,TRBV20-1,13,CSARVVATGELFF
TRBJ1-1,TRBV12-3/TRBV12-4,14,CASSQTSMNTEAFF
TRBJ1-5,TRBV27,15,CASSPLGGWNQPQHF
TRBJ2-3,TRBV29-1,14,CSAVWRGRADTQYF
TRBJ2-7,TRBV5-1,15,CASSYRDQAPREQYF
TRBJ2-1,TRBV7-3,15,CASSFLGVGSNEQFF
TRBJ1-2,TRBV3-1,11,CASSQGYGYTF
TRBJ1-2,TRBV5-6,17,CASSLAKRGSARRGYTF
TRBJ1-5,TRBV5-1,13,CASSVGDDQPQHF
TRBJ2-3,TRBV12-1,14,CASSLTGAPDTQYF
TRBJ2-1,TRBV11-3,13,CASSLGLYNEQFF
TRBJ1-1,TRBV3-1,14,CASSQNQGNTEAFF
TRBJ2-1,TRBV12-3/TRBV12-4,15,CASSLSGTGFHEQFF
TRBJ2-2,TRBV10-3,15,CAISGSGKAVGELFF
TRBJ2-2,TRBV7-2,15,CASSISGTNTGELFF
TRBJ1-6,TRBV27,14,CASSLRGTASPLHF
TRBJ1-4,TRBV3-1,15,CASSQEGLQGEKLFF
TRBJ2-7,TRBV5-1,15,CASTNPSGSSYEQYF
TRBJ2-5,TRBV12-3/TRBV12-4,15,CASSLNLDTQETQYF
TRBJ2-2,TRBV7-2,17,CASSLPLAGGRTGELFF
TRBJ1-3,TRBV7-3,16,CASSSNSGGLGNTIYF
TRBJ2-3,TRBV4-1,14,CATSASGRTDTQYF
TRBJ1-3,TRBV11-2,15,CASSLELRQGNTIYF
TRBJ1-2,TRBV5-5,15,CASSSSPTGAYGYTF
TRBJ1-2,TRBV7-7,13,CASSQTVDYGYTF
TRBJ1-2,TRBV5-1,15,CASSPIQVTGGGYTF
TRBJ2-5,TRBV2,14,CASRGPYRGETQYF
TRBJ2-2,TRBV6-1,15,CARPFLAGDTGELFF
TRBJ1-5,TRBV20-1,15,CSARFAGAMNQPQHF
TRBJ2-2,TRBV2,18,CASSKEGTRSPGAGELFF